Listed below are T cell receptor beta chains from one sample, sequenced in a study of T-cell reconstitution after alpha-beta-depleted transplantation in children. Via MiXCR, TCRdb re-called the PCR reads, giving one row per CDR3 protein. Of some 520,000 distinct CDR3 sequences in the sample, 30% to 35% were seen once. The material was PBMCs from the stem cell graft donor, obtained from the stem cell graft. All receptors come from a human donor who donated a stem cell graft to a child with aplastic anemia. Both conserved end residues are part of each CDR3. The D gene is left open where the match is weak. The size entry is marked missing in some rows and otherwise reads once, few, many or a size class.

TRBV10-1,TRBJ2-5,TRBD2,few,TGCGCCAGCAGTGAGAAGAGGGGCTGGTCTAGCGGGAGCCCCACACGAGAGACCCAGTACTTC,CASSEKRGWSSGSPTRETQYF
TRBV6-5,TRBJ1-4,TRBD1,NA,TGTGCCAGCAGTTACTCAGGACAGGGGAGGACTAATGAAAAACTGTTTTTT,CASSYSGQGRTNEKLFF
TRBV12-3/TRBV12-4,TRBJ2-3,NA,few,TGTGCCAGCGCCACCCCAGGGGAAGATACGCAGTATTTT,CASATPGEDTQYF
TRBV12-3/TRBV12-4,TRBJ1-1,NA,once,TGTGCCAGCAGTTTCCGGCAATCCGACAACACTGAAGCTTTCTTT,CASSFRQSDNTEAFF
TRBV6-1,TRBJ1-2,NA,few,TGTGCCAGCAGTCCTACGGGACTCCCGAGCCCCAAGGACTATGGCTACACCTTC,CASSPTGLPSPKDYGYTF
TRBV10-3,TRBJ1-1,TRBD1,NA,TGTGCCATCAGTAAAGACAGGGGAGGGAGTGAAGCTTTCTTT,CAISKDRGGSEAFF
TRBV18,TRBJ2-5,NA,NA,TGTGCCAGCTCCGTCCTTTCTGGGAGTACACACGAGACCCAGTACTTC,CASSVLSGSTHETQYF
TRBV7-9,TRBJ1-5,NA,NA,TGTGCCAGCAGCTTATGGATGGGGACGGATCAGCCCCAGCATTTT,CASSLWMGTDQPQHF
TRBV20-1,TRBJ2-7,TRBD2,few,TGCAGTGCTAGAGCCTGGACTAGCGGCTACGAGCAGTACTTC,CSARAWTSGYEQYF
TRBV7-9,TRBJ1-2,NA,few,TGTGCCAGCAGCTTAGACGGGGGTGGCTATGGCTACACCTTC,CASSLDGGGYGYTF
TRBV14,TRBJ1-6,NA,NA,TGTGCCAGCAGCCACCTGGGGAGGGATTCACCCCTCCACTTT,CASSHLGRDSPLHF
TRBV18,TRBJ1-1,NA,few,TGTGCCAGCTCACCGGATTCTAGACCCCCTGAAGCTTTCTTT,CASSPDSRPPEAFF
TRBV10-3,TRBJ1-1,NA,NA,TGTGCCATCTGCGGGACTTCGAACACTGAAGCTTTCTTT,CAICGTSNTEAFF